The T cell receptor beta chain under discussion was sequenced for a study of early T cells in non-severe SARS-CoV-2 infection (dated by TCRdb to the early 2020s). In the study overall: Because TCR sequencing relied on bulk RNA taken from unsorted whole blood, pairing of alpha and beta chains was not possible. The paper as a whole reports these results and caveats: Matching against VDJdb was skewed toward anti-spike CD8 responses, likely underestimated virus-specific expansions, and missed private and CD4 specificities.

This clonotype occurred many times. The specificity of this receptor is unknown. Base qualities are not provided; no much larger clone lies one nucleotide away. Receptors were amplified or captured by 5' RACE. Sequencing instrument: NextSeq 500. Unique molecular identifiers were attached to individual cDNA molecules in the TCR library protocol so that sequencing error and PCR bias could be corrected. Both TCR alpha and beta chains were sequenced, and tight co-correlation was observed between alpha and beta sequence abundances in each sample. The study's processing was this. Decombinator V4 was used to annotate TCR sequences for V gene, J gene and CDR3. Expanded TCRs were defined as changing significantly between any two time points under a Poisson model with p below 0.0001. TCR abundances were normalised to the total number of TCRs sequenced per sample and were expressed as counts per million. MAIT TCRs were defined by TRAV1-2 paired with TRAJ12, TRAJ20 or TRAJ33, and iNKT TCRs by TRAV10 paired with TRAJ18. VDJdb, accessed 1 November 2021, was searched for CMV, EBV and SARS-CoV-2 annotated TCRs, excluding TCRs annotated for multiple antigens. Starting from the raw public reads, TCRdb applied fastp trimming at Q25, assembled clones with MiXCR and retained in-frame beta chains. Rows matching on CDR3 protein sequence are summarized as one entry with the most common DNA and genes. TCRdb, rather than the study authors, made the V and J calls. The sample contains about 38,000 distinct CDR3 sequences, under 5% of them found a single time. The biggest ten clones account for roughly 16% of the sample.

This was a case-control study nested in a cohort of healthcare workers in London, UK, who had nasopharyngeal swab PCR tests and blood samples taken every week. Healthcare workers were recruited between 23 and 31 March 2020, during the week of the UK lockdown, and were followed weekly for up to roughly 15 weeks. The CDR3 contains 15 residues, cysteine and phenylalanine counted. Only the CDR3 portion is preserved as DNA: 45 bases, with reading frame beginning at the first base. CDR1 MGHRA and CDR2 YSYEKL are derived from the germline V gene. Relative to germline, V is 11 bases shorter and J is 4 bases shorter, with 23 bases between their ends.

Sequencing input: whole blood. The chain links TRBV4-1 with TRBJ2-5; the D gene is perhaps TRBD1, from 7 matching bases. This TCR was sampled from an adult who was a healthcare worker with PCR-confirmed SARS-CoV-2 infection or an uninfected control (not recorded which). The CDR3: CARGGGTRGTETQYF. At the DNA level, the sequence is TGCGCCCGAGGGGGCGGGACCCGAGGAACAGAGACCCAGTACTTC.